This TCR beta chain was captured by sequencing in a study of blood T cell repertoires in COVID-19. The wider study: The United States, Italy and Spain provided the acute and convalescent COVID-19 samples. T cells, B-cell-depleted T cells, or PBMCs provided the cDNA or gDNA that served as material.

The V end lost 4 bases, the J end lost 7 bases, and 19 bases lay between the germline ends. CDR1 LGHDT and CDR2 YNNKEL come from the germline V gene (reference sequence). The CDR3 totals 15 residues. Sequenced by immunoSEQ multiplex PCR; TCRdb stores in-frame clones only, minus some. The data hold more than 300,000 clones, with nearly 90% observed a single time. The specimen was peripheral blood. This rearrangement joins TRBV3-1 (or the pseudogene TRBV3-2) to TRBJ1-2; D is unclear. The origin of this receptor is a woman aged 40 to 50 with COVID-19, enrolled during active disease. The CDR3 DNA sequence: TGTGCCAGCAGCCCCCGGGCGGGGAGCGGGTTTGGCTACACCTTC. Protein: CASSPRAGSGFGYTF.